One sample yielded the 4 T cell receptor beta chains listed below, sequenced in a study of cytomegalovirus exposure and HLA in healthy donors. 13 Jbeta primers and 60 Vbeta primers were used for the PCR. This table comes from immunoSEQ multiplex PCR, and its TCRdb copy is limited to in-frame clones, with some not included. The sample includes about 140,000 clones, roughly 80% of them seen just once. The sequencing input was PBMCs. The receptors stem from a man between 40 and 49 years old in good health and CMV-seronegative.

The DNA of the CDR3 is TGTGCCAGCAGCTTAATCAGGAACACTGAAGCTTTCTTT. It encodes CASSLIRNTEAFF. The chain recombines TRBV7-3 with TRBJ1-1; D not resolved. Germline V gives CDR1 SGHTA, CDR2 FQGTGA. The CDR3 contains 13 residues. Trimming shortened V by 1 base and J by 1 base, and 4 bases separated the two germline ends.

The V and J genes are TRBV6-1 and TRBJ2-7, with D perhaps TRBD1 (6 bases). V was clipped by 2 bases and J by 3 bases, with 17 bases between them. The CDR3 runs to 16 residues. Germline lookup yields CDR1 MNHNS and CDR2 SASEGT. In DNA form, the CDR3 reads TGTGCCAGCAGTGAATTTTTGGAAAGGGGGAACTACGAGCAGTACTTC. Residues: CASSEFLERGNYEQYF.

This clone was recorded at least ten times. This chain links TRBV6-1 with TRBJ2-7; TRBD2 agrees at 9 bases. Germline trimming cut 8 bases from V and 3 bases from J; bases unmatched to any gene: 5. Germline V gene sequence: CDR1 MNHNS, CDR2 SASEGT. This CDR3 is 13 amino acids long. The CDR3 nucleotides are TGTGCCAGCGAAAGCGGGGGGTACTACGAGCAGTACTTC. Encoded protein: CASESGGYYEQYF.

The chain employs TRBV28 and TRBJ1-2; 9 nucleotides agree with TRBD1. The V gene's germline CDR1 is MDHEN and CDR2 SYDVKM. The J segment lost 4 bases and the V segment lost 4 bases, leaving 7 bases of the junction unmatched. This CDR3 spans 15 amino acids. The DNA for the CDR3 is TGTGCCAGCAGTTCGACCGGGACAGGGACCTATGGCTACACCTTC. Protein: CASSSTGTGTYGYTF.